This TCR beta chain is drawn from a study of identical twins. The CDR3 is 13 amino acids. Trimming took 4 bases from V and 6 from J; bases not matched to a gene: 2. From germline, CDR1 is MNHNY and CDR2 SVGAGI (reference sequence). Via MiXCR, TCRdb re-called the 5' RACE reads, giving one row per CDR3 protein. Of about 430,000 distinct CDR3 sequences detected, around 18% appear once; the ten largest clones hold around 12%. The J gene is TRBJ1-5, the V gene TRBV6-6, with TRBD1 identical over 8 bases. This sequence was found in a man between 45 and 60 years old in good health. The source material was naive T cells sorted from blood. The CDR3 DNA reads as TGTGCCAGCAGTTCGACAGGGGCTCAGCCCCAGCATTTT. It encodes CASSSTGAQPQHF.